This TCR beta chain comes out of a study of blood T cell repertoires in COVID-19. Across the whole study: The United States, Italy and Spain supplied acute and convalescent COVID-19 samples. From T cells, B-cell-depleted T cells, or PBMCs came the material, which was cDNA or gDNA.

Under the authors' procedure: How many nucleated cells were present was estimated from reference gene primer amplification. Produced via immunoSEQ multiplex PCR; TCRdb's table is partial and in-frame only. The D gene and trimming were derived from the DNA, and the V and J assignments and clone size from that table. Of 220,000 or so clones in the sample, 65% to 85% were seen once. Germline V CDR1 and CDR2: SGHAT, FQNNGV. This CDR3 is built from 13 residues. V was clipped by 2 bases and J by 5 bases, with 9 bases between them. The V gene is TRBV11-2, the J gene TRBJ2-5, with a weak D call TRBD2 (5 bases). Specimen: peripheral blood. This sequence was found in a woman aged 30 to 39 who had recovered from COVID-19. CDR3 region: CASSLLPGETQYF. In DNA, the CDR3 is TGTGCCAGCAGCTTATTGCCGGGGGAGACCCAGTACTTC.